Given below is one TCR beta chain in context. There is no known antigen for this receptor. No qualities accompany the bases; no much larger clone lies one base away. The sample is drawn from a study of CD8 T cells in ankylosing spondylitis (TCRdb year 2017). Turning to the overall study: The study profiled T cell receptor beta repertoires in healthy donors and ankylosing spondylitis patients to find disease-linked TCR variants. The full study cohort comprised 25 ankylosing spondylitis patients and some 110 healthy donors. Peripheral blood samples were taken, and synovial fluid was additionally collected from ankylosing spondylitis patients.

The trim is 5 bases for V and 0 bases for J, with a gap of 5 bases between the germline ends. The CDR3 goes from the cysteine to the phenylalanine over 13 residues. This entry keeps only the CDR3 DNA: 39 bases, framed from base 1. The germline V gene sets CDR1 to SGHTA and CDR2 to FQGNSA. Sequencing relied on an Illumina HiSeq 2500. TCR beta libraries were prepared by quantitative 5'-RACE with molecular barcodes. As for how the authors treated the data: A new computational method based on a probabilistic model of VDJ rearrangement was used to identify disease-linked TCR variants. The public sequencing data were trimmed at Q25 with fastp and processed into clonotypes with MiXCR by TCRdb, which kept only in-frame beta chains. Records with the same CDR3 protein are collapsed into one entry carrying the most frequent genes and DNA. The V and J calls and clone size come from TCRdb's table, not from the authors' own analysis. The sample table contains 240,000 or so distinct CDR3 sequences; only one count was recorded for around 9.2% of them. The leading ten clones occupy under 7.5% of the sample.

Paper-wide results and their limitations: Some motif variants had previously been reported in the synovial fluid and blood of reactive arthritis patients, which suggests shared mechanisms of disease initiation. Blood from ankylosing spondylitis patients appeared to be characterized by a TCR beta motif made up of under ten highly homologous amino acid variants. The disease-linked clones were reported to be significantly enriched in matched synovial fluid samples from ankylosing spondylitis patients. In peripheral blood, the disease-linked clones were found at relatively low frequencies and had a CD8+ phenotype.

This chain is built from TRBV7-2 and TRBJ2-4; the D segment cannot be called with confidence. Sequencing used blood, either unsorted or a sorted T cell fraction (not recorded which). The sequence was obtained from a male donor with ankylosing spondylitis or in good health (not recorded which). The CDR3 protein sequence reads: CASSAQAKNIQYF. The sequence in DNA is TGTGCCAGCAGCGCGCAAGCCAAAAACATTCAGTACTTC.